The rows below give T cell receptor beta chains drawn from one sample of a study of T cell responses to AZD1222 COVID-19 vaccine. Clones were sequenced by immunoSEQ multiplex PCR, and TCRdb holds only the in-frame ones, with some missing. The repertoire has 150,000 to 200,000 clones, 87% of them found once; the top ten carry about 3%. The sample was peripheral blood, taken on day 0 of MenACWY control vaccination. These receptor sequences come from an adult in good health. CDR3s include the opening cysteine and the closing phenylalanine or tryptophan. The D gene is left open where the match is weak. Clone size is given for some rows only: seen once, a few or many times, or a class if the clone is expanded.

CDR3 protein: CASSPVAGRTNYGYTF; CDR3 DNA: TGTGCCAGCAGTCCAGTTGCGGGACGGACTAACTATGGCTACACCTTC; V gene: TRBV28; D gene: -; J gene: TRBJ1-2; clone size: -
CDR3 protein: CASSAPSSGATDTQYF; CDR3 DNA: TGTGCCAGCAGCGCCCCGTCTAGCGGGGCTACAGATACGCAGTATTTT; V gene: TRBV28; D gene: TRBD2; J gene: TRBJ2-3; clone size: -
CDR3 protein: CASRGGGANSPLHF; CDR3 DNA: TGTGCCAGCAGAGGGGGAGGGGCCAATTCACCCCTCCACTTT; V gene: TRBV27; D gene: -; J gene: TRBJ1-6; clone size: -
CDR3 protein: CAWGRVNSPLHF; CDR3 DNA: TGTGCCTGGGGGCGAGTTAATTCACCCCTCCACTTT; V gene: TRBV30; D gene: -; J gene: TRBJ1-6; clone size: -
CDR3 protein: CASSASTSGDNEQFF; CDR3 DNA: TGTGCCAGCAGTGCCTCGACTAGCGGGGACAATGAGCAGTTCTTC; V gene: TRBV6-4; D gene: TRBD2; J gene: TRBJ2-1; clone size: -
CDR3 protein: CASSGAGSGRLGTQYF; CDR3 DNA: TGTGCCAGCAGCGGGGCGGGTAGCGGGAGGTTAGGTACGCAGTATTTT; V gene: TRBV28; D gene: TRBD2; J gene: TRBJ2-3; clone size: -
CDR3 protein: CASSQEGLAGGYSYNEQFF; CDR3 DNA: TGTGCCAGCAGCCAAGAAGGACTAGCGGGAGGCTACTCCTACAATGAGCAGTTCTTC; V gene: TRBV14; D gene: TRBD2; J gene: TRBJ2-1; clone size: -
CDR3 protein: CASSQGTGELFF; CDR3 DNA: TGTGCCAGCTCACAGGGGACCGGGGAGCTGTTTTTT; V gene: TRBV18; D gene: -; J gene: TRBJ2-2; clone size: -
CDR3 protein: CASSPEDVDWNSPLHF; CDR3 DNA: TGTGCCAGTAGTCCCGAGGACGTGGATTGGAATTCACCCCTCCACTTT; V gene: TRBV19; D gene: -; J gene: TRBJ1-6; clone size: once
CDR3 protein: CASSFLRDAYNEQFF; CDR3 DNA: TGTGCCAGCAGTTTTTTGCGGGATGCATACAATGAGCAGTTCTTC; V gene: TRBV28; D gene: -; J gene: TRBJ2-1; clone size: -
CDR3 protein: CASSRDSNQPQHF; CDR3 DNA: TGTGCCAGCAGCAGGGACAGTAATCAGCCCCAGCATTTT; V gene: TRBV28; D gene: TRBD1; J gene: TRBJ1-5; clone size: -
CDR3 protein: CASSGRTGRDTEAFF; CDR3 DNA: TGCGCCAGCAGCGGAAGGACAGGGAGGGACACTGAAGCTTTCTTT; V gene: TRBV5-1; D gene: TRBD1; J gene: TRBJ1-1; clone size: once
CDR3 protein: CASSASNQPQHF; CDR3 DNA: TGTGCCAGCAGTGCGAGCAATCAGCCCCAGCATTTT; V gene: TRBV2; D gene: -; J gene: TRBJ1-5; clone size: -
CDR3 protein: CASRFSDRAWGYTF; CDR3 DNA: TGTGCCAGTAGATTCTCGGACAGGGCGTGGGGCTACACCTTC; V gene: TRBV19; D gene: TRBD1; J gene: TRBJ1-2; clone size: -
CDR3 protein: CASSETQGPSGNTIYF; CDR3 DNA: TGTGCCAGCAGTGAGACTCAGGGCCCCTCTGGAAACACCATATATTTT; V gene: TRBV2; D gene: -; J gene: TRBJ1-3; clone size: -
CDR3 protein: CATQDRGRTGELFF; CDR3 DNA: TGTGCCACCCAAGACAGGGGGCGGACCGGGGAGCTGTTTTTT; V gene: TRBV19; D gene: TRBD1; J gene: TRBJ2-2; clone size: once
CDR3 protein: CAIREGRNLNYGYTF; CDR3 DNA: TGTGCCATCAGAGAGGGCAGGAATCTCAACTATGGCTACACCTTC; V gene: TRBV10-3; D gene: -; J gene: TRBJ1-2; clone size: once
CDR3 protein: CASSVDTGYGYTF; CDR3 DNA: TGTGCCAGCAGCGTAGATACAGGATATGGCTACACCTTC; V gene: TRBV9; D gene: -; J gene: TRBJ1-2; clone size: -
CDR3 protein: CASSPSPGLGVIGEQFF; CDR3 DNA: TGTGCCAGCAGCCCCTCACCGGGACTAGGGGTTATCGGGGAGCAGTTCTTC; V gene: TRBV7-2; D gene: TRBD2; J gene: TRBJ2-1; clone size: once
CDR3 protein: CATSRDRHREQYF; CDR3 DNA: TGTGCCACCAGCAGAGATCGCCACCGCGAGCAGTACTTC; V gene: TRBV15; D gene: -; J gene: TRBJ2-7; clone size: -
CDR3 protein: CASSTDRGKTQYF; CDR3 DNA: TGTGCCAGCAGCACCGACCGGGGAAAGACCCAGTACTTC; V gene: TRBV7-2; D gene: -; J gene: TRBJ2-5; clone size: -
CDR3 protein: CASSYGTSGSTDTQYF; CDR3 DNA: TGTGCCAGCAGTTACGGGACTAGCGGAAGCACAGATACGCAGTATTTT; V gene: TRBV6-2/TRBV6-3; D gene: TRBD2; J gene: TRBJ2-3; clone size: -
CDR3 protein: CASSSDRTYYGYTF; CDR3 DNA: TGTGCCAGCAGCTCGGACAGGACTTACTATGGCTACACCTTC; V gene: TRBV5-6; D gene: TRBD1; J gene: TRBJ1-2; clone size: once
CDR3 protein: CASSGAGGAITGELFF; CDR3 DNA: TGTGCCAGCAGTGGGGCTGGGGGCGCGATCACCGGGGAGCTGTTTTTT; V gene: TRBV2; D gene: -; J gene: TRBJ2-2; clone size: -
CDR3 protein: CASSFFSGSGEQYF; CDR3 DNA: TGTGCCAGCAGTTTTTTTTCGGGGAGCGGCGAGCAGTACTTC; V gene: TRBV28; D gene: -; J gene: TRBJ2-7; clone size: few
CDR3 protein: CASSEDRSRKLFF; CDR3 DNA: TGTGCCAGCAGTGAAGACCGTTCGCGAAAACTGTTTTTT; V gene: TRBV6-1; D gene: -; J gene: TRBJ1-4; clone size: -
CDR3 protein: CASSPRDRGYIQYF; CDR3 DNA: TGTGCCAGCAGCCCCCGGGACAGGGGATACATTCAGTACTTC; V gene: TRBV3-1/TRBV3-2; D gene: TRBD1; J gene: TRBJ2-4; clone size: once
CDR3 protein: CASSRPGQGNEKLFF; CDR3 DNA: TGTGCCAGCTCTCGACCAGGACAGGGGAATGAAAAACTGTTTTTT; V gene: TRBV18; D gene: TRBD1; J gene: TRBJ1-4; clone size: -
CDR3 protein: CASSLLEGAYEQYF; CDR3 DNA: TGTGCCAGCAGCTTATTGGAGGGAGCCTACGAGCAGTACTTC; V gene: TRBV11-1; D gene: -; J gene: TRBJ2-7; clone size: -